This TCR beta chain stems from a study of blood T cell repertoires in COVID-19. Whole-study context: Samples of COVID-19 (acute and convalescent) were obtained from the United States, Italy and Spain.

In the source study's methods: For nucleated cells, counts were estimated from reference gene primer amplification. Repertoires were generated with immunoSEQ multiplex PCR, while TCRdb's copy carries only in-frame clones and drops some. The V and J calls and clone size are taken from that table; D and trimming were inferred from the DNA. The top ten hold approximately 10% of the sample, which has approximately 200,000 clones, 82% seen once. For this clone: At one end, the junction sequence differs from germline, possibly due to a read error.

CDR1 SGDLS and CDR2 YYNGEE come from the germline V gene. The CDR3 is 15 amino acids. Enrolled through a virtual design, the participants were between about 18 and 100 years of age and came from fewer than 30 US areas. Categorization into cohorts depended on clinical history that participants reported. V usage is TRBV9 and J usage is TRBJ1-5; D remains unclear. The sequence was obtained from a middle-aged man who had recovered from COVID-19. Material: PBMCs or T cells enriched from blood (not recorded which). The DNA of the CDR3 is TGTGCCAGCAGCGTCGGACCTTCTAGCGATCAGCCCCAGCATTTT. Translation: CASSVGPSSDQPQHF. Looking up the rest from reference TRBV9 and TRBJ1-5 gives the full variable domain: DSGVTQTPKHLITATGQRVTLRCSPRSGDLSVYWYQQSLDQGLQFLIQYYNGEERAKGNILERFSAQQFPDLHSELNLSSLELGDSALYFCASSVGPSSDQPQHFGDGTRLSIL.